Below are 22 T cell receptor beta chains sequenced from a single sample in a study of OX40 agonist ivuxolimab in advanced cancers. The table came from immunoSEQ multiplex PCR; TCRdb's copy has only in-frame clones and leaves some out. This sample has 65,000 to 70,000 clones; roughly 85% occur once, and the top ten carry approximately 10%. The sample was CD4+ or CD8+ T cells sorted from blood, taken in a trial of the OX40 agonist ivuxolimab. The receptors here all came from an adult with an advanced solid tumor such as melanoma, head and neck, liver or kidney cancer.

The V gene is TRBV19, the J gene TRBJ2-3, with 7 bases matching TRBD2. V lost 1 base and J lost 1; bases outside the gene matches: 5. The CDR3 length is 16 residues. Per germline, CDR1 LNHDA and CDR2 SQIVND (reference sequence). The DNA of the CDR3 is TGTGCCAGTAGTATAGTCGGGGGGTTGGGCACAGATACGCAGTATTTT. Protein sequence: CASSIVGGLGTDTQYF.

This clone was counted once. The chain joins TRBV10-1 to TRBJ2-3; 9 bases line up with TRBD2. Germline trimming cut 3 bases from V and 2 bases from J; bases unmatched to any gene: 6. Germline loops: CDR1 WNHNN, CDR2 SYGVQD (reference sequence). This CDR3 is built from 16 residues. The CDR3 spells CASSDLSGGPTDTQYF. The DNA of the CDR3 is TGCGCCAGCAGTGACCTTAGCGGGGGTCCCACAGATACGCAGTATTTT.

Here the CDR3 DNA reads TGTGCCAGCAGCCCCGAACGGACAGGGCTCAGCACAGATACGCAGTATTTT. This translates into CASSPERTGLSTDTQYF. This chain links TRBV4-2 with TRBJ2-3; 8 bases are a match to TRBD1. V lost 4 bases and J lost 0; bases outside the gene matches: 9. CDR1 LGHNA and CDR2 YNFKEQ come from the germline V gene. This CDR3 comprises 17 residues.

The V call is TRBV2, the J call TRBJ1-2; TRBD1 is a possible D gene (6 bases). Trimming shortened V by 5 bases and J by 3 bases, and 19 bases separated the two germline ends. The CDR3 sequence is 16 residues long. The germline CDR1 and CDR2 sequences are SNHLY and FYNNEI. The CDR3, as DNA: TGTGCCAGCAGTTGGGACCCAGGGGAAAGCGACTATGGCTACACCTTC. Amino acids: CASSWDPGESDYGYTF. The full variable domain, with the rest looked up from reference TRBV2 and TRBJ1-2, is EPEVTQTPSHQVTQMGQEVILRCVPISNHLYFYWYRQILGQKVEFLVSFYNNEISEKSEIFDDQFSVERPDGSNFTLKIRSTKLEDSAMYFCASSWDPGESDYGYTFGSGTRLTVV.

CDR3 protein: CASSFQESDRLMNTEAFF. The CDR3 coding sequence is TGTGCCAGCAGTTTTCAGGAGTCGGACAGACTCATGAACACTGAAGCTTTCTTT. The gene calls are TRBV28 and TRBJ1-1; tentative D call: TRBD1 (6 bases). CDR3 length equals 18 residues. Trimming stripped 3 bases from V and 0 bases from J, with 20 bases between. Germline CDR1 MDHEN, CDR2 SYDVKM. The variable domain in full, with the rest retrieved from reference TRBV28 and TRBJ1-1, is DVKVTQSSRYLVKRTGEKVFLECVQDMDHENMFWYRQDPGLGLRLIYFSYDVKMKEKGDIPEGYSVSREKKERFSLILESASTNQTSMYLCASSFQESDRLMNTEAFFGQGTRLTVV.

This chain connects TRBV18 to TRBJ2-1; D not certain. Trimming stripped 3 bases from V and 5 bases from J, with 8 bases between. The germline V gene encodes CDR1 KGHSH and CDR2 LQKENI. This CDR3 region has 13 residues. CDR3 nucleotide sequence: TGTGCCAGCTCACCGGGAAATGACAATGAGCAGTTCTTC. Translated, it gives CASSPGNDNEQFF.

The rearrangement uses TRBV18 and TRBJ1-1; D remains unclear. This CDR3 has 17 residues. CDR1 and CDR2 from the germline V gene are KGHSH and LQKENI. V was shortened by 2 bases and J by 0 bases, with 16 bases between the two germline ends. CDR3 nucleotide sequence: TGTGCCAGCTCACCATCGGGAGGTTTCGGGATGAACACTGAAGCTTTCTTT. Its translation: CASSPSGGFGMNTEAFF.

This clone was found once. The J gene is TRBJ2-2, the V gene TRBV6-5; 8 bases are a match to TRBD1. Germline assignment: CDR1 MNHEY and CDR2 SVGAGI. The CDR3 is 15 residues long. With 6 bases clipped from V and 2 bases from J, the junction kept 5 bases outside the gene matches. This chain's CDR3 is CASREQGANTGELFF. The CDR3 DNA reads as TGTGCCAGCAGGGAGCAGGGGGCAAACACCGGGGAGCTGTTTTTT.

The gene calls are TRBV13 and TRBJ2-2; 7 bases match TRBD2. The CDR3 runs 17 residues. After removal of 1 base from V and 1 base from J, the junction contained 6 bases not matched to a gene. Germline loops: CDR1 PRHDT, CDR2 FYEKMQ (reference sequence). CDR3 loop: CASSLEGLAENTGELFF. The DNA for the CDR3 is TGTGCCAGCAGCTTAGAGGGCCTAGCGGAGAACACCGGGGAGCTGTTTTTT.

The chain couples TRBV29-1 to TRBJ2-2; a weak D match, TRBD2 (6 bases). The CDR3 has 15 amino acids. The V end was cut by 5 bases, the J end by 4 bases, with 17 bases between. Germline CDR1 SQVTM, CDR2 ANQGSEA. Here the CDR3 DNA reads TGCAGCGTTTCGGAGGCGGGGCCCCTCACCGGGGAGCTGTTTTTT. It encodes CSVSEAGPLTGELFF.

V usage is TRBV4-2 and J usage is TRBJ2-7; the D gene is possibly TRBD2 (5 bases). Germline lookup yields CDR1 LGHNA and CDR2 YNFKEQ. The V end was cut by 0 bases, the J end by 6 bases, with 15 bases between. This CDR3 region has 15 residues. CDR3: CASSQEELRVAEQYF. For the CDR3, the DNA is TGTGCCAGCAGCCAAGAGGAATTGAGGGTAGCCGAGCAGTACTTC.

V is TRBV7-2 and J is TRBJ2-7; D is perhaps TRBD1 (6 bases). The CDR3 is 13 amino acids. CDR1 is SGHTA, CDR2 FQGNSA, per germline. V was cut by 3 bases and J by 3 bases, with 9 bases left in between. As DNA, the CDR3 is TGTGCCAGCAGCTTTGGACAGAACTACGAGCAGTACTTC. Translated: CASSFGQNYEQYF.

This rearrangement joins TRBV28 to TRBJ2-3, with a possible D match to TRBD2 (5 bases). V dropped 8 bases and J dropped 4 bases, with 10 bases sitting between them. The CDR3 totals 12 residues. CDR1 and CDR2 from the germline V gene are MDHEN and SYDVKM. The CDR3 bases are TGTGCCAGCCATGGGAGCGCAGATACGCAGTATTTT. Translated: CASHGSADTQYF.

This chain connects TRBV5-6 to TRBJ2-3; maybe TRBD1 (5 bases). Trimming left V 4 bases short and J 2 bases short, with 8 bases between. Germline CDR1 reads SGHDT; CDR2 reads YYEEEE. The CDR3 runs 13 residues. The DNA of the CDR3 is TGTGCCAGCAGCCTGGGGCACACAGATACGCAGTATTTT. Translation: CASSLGHTDTQYF.

The rearrangement joins TRBV5-1 to TRBJ1-1; TRBD1 agrees at 9 bases. V shed 3 bases, J shed 0 bases, and the junction held 0 bases outside the gene matches. CDR3 length: 14 residues. Germline CDR1 and CDR2: SGHRS and YFSETQ. CDR3 residues: CASSWDRVNTEAFF. The DNA for the CDR3 is TGCGCCAGCAGCTGGGACAGGGTGAACACTGAAGCTTTCTTT.

The chain combines TRBV5-1 with TRBJ2-2, with 8 bases aligning to TRBD2. Germline V CDR1 and CDR2: SGHRS, YFSETQ. V trimming: 2 bases; J trimming: 7 bases; junction bases outside the gene matches: 7. CDR3 length: 15 residues. CDR3 protein: CASSFLGLEGGELFF. The DNA for the CDR3 is TGCGCCAGCAGCTTTTTGGGACTAGAAGGCGGGGAGCTGTTTTTT.

The CDR3 loop reads CASKPGLFLYEQYF. The CDR3 DNA sequence: TGTGCCAGCAAGCCGGGACTCTTTCTTTACGAGCAGTACTTC. The chain joins TRBV28 to TRBJ2-7; possibly TRBD2 for D (6 bases). Trimming shortened V by 7 bases and J by 4 bases, and 17 bases separated the two germline ends. The germline CDR1 and CDR2 sequences are MDHEN and SYDVKM. The CDR3 length is 14 residues.

The rearrangement uses TRBV9 and TRBJ2-3; either TRBD1 or TRBD2 may supply D (5 bases each). The V end was cut by 3 bases, the J end by 6 bases, with 20 bases between. The CDR3 contains 16 residues. Looked up from germline, CDR1 is SGDLS and CDR2 is YYNGEE. DNA of the CDR3: TGTGCCAGCAGCGCACGAGGGTGGACACCCGAGGATACGCAGTATTTT. This codes for CASSARGWTPEDTQYF.

The V call is TRBV7-2, the J call TRBJ2-1; D is perhaps TRBD2 (6 bases). From germline, CDR1 is SGHTA and CDR2 FQGNSA. The CDR3 is 15 amino acids. Trimming took 1 base from V and 3 from J, leaving 10 bases between them. The CDR3 reads CASSLGGVVYNEQFF. As DNA, the CDR3 is TGTGCCAGCAGCTTAGGCGGGGTAGTCTACAATGAGCAGTTCTTC.

The chain joins TRBV19 to TRBJ2-1; 8 bases match TRBD1. J lost 7 bases, V lost 5 bases, and 4 bases had no gene match. The germline V gene encodes CDR1 LNHDA and CDR2 SQIVND (reference sequence). The CDR3 has 13 amino acids. Here the CDR3 DNA reads TGTGCCAGTAGTGGCGACAGGGGAAATGAGCAGTTCTTC. The encoded protein is CASSGDRGNEQFF.

The V call is TRBV28, the J call TRBJ2-3; possible D gene TRBD1, 7 bases. V gave up 3 bases and J gave up 4 bases, with 17 bases separating them. CDR1 and CDR2 (germline): MDHEN, SYDVKM. There are 16 residues in the CDR3. DNA for the CDR3: TGTGCCAGCAGTTTGGGGGCGGGACAGATAGCAGATACGCAGTATTTT. Its translation is CASSLGAGQIADTQYF. The complete variable domain, with remaining parts taken from reference TRBV28 and TRBJ2-3, reads DVKVTQSSRYLVKRTGEKVFLECVQDMDHENMFWYRQDPGLGLRLIYFSYDVKMKEKGDIPEGYSVSREKKERFSLILESASTNQTSMYLCASSLGAGQIADTQYFGPGTRLTVL.

This sequence joins TRBV6-1 and TRBJ1-4; 7 bases line up with TRBD1. The ends lost 4 bases at V and 1 base at J; junction bases unmatched: 12. Germline lookup yields CDR1 MNHNS and CDR2 SASEGT. The CDR3 totals 18 residues. CDR3 sequence reads: CASSAMTGNLVTNEKLFF. CDR3 coding DNA: TGTGCCAGCAGTGCCATGACAGGGAATTTGGTAACTAATGAAAAACTGTTTTTT.